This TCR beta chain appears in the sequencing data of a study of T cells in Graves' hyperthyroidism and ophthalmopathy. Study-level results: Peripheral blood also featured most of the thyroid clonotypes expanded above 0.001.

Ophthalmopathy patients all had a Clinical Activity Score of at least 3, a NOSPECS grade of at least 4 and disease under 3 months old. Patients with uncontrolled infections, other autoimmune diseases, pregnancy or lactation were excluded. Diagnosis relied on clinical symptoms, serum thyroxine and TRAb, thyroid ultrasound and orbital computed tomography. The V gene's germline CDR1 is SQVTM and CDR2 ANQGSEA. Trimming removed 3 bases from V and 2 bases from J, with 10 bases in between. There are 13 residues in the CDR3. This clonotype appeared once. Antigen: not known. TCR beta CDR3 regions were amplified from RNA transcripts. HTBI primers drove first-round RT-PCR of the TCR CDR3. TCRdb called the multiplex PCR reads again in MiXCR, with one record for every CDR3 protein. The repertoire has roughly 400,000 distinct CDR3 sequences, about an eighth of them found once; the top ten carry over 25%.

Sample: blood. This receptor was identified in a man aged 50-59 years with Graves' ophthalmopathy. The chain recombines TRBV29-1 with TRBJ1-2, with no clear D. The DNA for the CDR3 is TGCAGCGTTGACTTTTTCGGGAACTATGGCTACACCTTC. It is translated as CSVDFFGNYGYTF.